This T cell receptor (beta chain) emerged from a study of spatial heterogeneity in lung cancer. TCRdb recomputed calls from the 5' RACE reads with MiXCR, one row per CDR3 protein. The sample contains 40,000 to 55,000 distinct CDR3 sequences, roughly an eighth of which appear only once. Time point described: sample taken at primary tumor resection. The sequenced material consisted of unsorted whole RNA from tumor, nontumor lung or frozen PBMC. The CDR3 runs to 14 residues. Germline CDR1 is SGHVS and CDR2 is FNYEAQ. Germline trimming cut 5 bases from V and 10 bases from J; bases unmatched to any gene: 7. This clonotype has ten or more counts.

The rearrangement uses TRBV7-6 and TRBJ1-6, with TRBD1 matching 8 bases. The receptor was isolated from a male donor with early-stage non-small cell lung cancer. Specimen: PBMCs, collected at surgery. The CDR3 nucleotides read TGTGCCAGCAGCCTTCGACAGGGGCCATCACCCCTCCACTTT. Translated: CASSLRQGPSPLHF.